The clone carrying this T cell receptor beta chain was seen repeatedly, ten times or more. In germline, CDR1 is SGHTA, CDR2 FQGNSA. There are 12 residues in the CDR3. Trimming took 2 bases from V and 4 from J, leaving 5 bases between them. This specimen belongs to a study of T cell repertoires in cytomegalovirus infection. TCRdb fed the reads into MiXCR, producing one record per CDR3 protein. The top ten hold 8% of the sample, which has hundreds of thousands of distinct CDR3 sequences, 20% to 25% seen once. The sequence came from a human donor in good health (CMV status not recorded). Some clones in this sample may be carry-over from other donors' samples. The sequencing sample was made of CD8+ T cells from PBMCs. The rearrangement links TRBV7-2 to TRBJ1-1, with D uncertain. The CDR3 coding sequence is TGTGCCAGCAGCTTAAGGCGCACTGAAGCTTTCTTT. Encoded protein: CASSLRRTEAFF.